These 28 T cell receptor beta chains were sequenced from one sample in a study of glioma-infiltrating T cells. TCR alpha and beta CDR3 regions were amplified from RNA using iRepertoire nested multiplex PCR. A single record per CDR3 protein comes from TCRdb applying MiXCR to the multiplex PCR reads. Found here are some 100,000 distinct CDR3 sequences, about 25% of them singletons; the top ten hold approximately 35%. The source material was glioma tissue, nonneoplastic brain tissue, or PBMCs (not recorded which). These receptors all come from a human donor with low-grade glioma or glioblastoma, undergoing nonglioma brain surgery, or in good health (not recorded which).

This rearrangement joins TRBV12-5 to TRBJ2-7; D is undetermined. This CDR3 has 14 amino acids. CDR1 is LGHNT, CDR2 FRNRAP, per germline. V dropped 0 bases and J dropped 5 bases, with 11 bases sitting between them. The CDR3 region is CASGLVLVGHEQYF. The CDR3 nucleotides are TGTGCTAGTGGTTTGGTACTGGTCGGCCACGAGCAGTACTTC.

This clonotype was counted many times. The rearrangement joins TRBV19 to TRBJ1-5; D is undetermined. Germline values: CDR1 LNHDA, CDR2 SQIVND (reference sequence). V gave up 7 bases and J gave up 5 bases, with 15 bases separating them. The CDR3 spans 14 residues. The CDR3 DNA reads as TGTGCCAGTAACGATCGGAGACACCATCAGCCCCAGCATTTT. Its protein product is CASNDRRHHQPQHF.

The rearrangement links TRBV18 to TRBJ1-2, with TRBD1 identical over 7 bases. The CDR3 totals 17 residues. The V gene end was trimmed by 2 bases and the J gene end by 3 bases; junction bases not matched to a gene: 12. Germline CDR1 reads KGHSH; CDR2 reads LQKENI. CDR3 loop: CASSPGAASGGDYGYTF. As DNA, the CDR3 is TGTGCCAGCTCACCAGGGGCAGCTTCAGGGGGGGACTATGGCTACACCTTC.

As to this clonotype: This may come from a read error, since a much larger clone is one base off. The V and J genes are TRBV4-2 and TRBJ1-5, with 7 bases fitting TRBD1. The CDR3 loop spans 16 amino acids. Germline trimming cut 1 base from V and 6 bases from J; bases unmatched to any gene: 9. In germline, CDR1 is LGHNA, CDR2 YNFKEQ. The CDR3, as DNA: TGTGCCAGCAGCCAAGGCCAGGGGGACGGCAGTCAGCCCCAGCATTTT. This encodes CASSQGQGDGSQPQHF.

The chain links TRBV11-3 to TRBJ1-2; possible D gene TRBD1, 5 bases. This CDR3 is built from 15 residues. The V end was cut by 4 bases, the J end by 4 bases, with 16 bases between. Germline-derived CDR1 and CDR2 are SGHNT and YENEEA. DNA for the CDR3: TGTGCCAGCAGCTCCCCCGGGGACGGGAGCTATGGCTACACCTTC. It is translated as CASSSPGDGSYGYTF.

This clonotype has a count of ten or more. CDR3 nucleotides: TGTGCCAGCAGCCCCCAGGGGGCTCACACCGGGGAGCTGTTTTTT. It codes for CASSPQGAHTGELFF. The chain couples TRBV7-2 to TRBJ2-2; 8 nucleotides line up with TRBD1. Germline V CDR1 and CDR2: SGHTA, FQGNSA. V shed 5 bases and J 3 bases; nucleotides not matched to a gene: 5. This CDR3 has 15 amino acids.

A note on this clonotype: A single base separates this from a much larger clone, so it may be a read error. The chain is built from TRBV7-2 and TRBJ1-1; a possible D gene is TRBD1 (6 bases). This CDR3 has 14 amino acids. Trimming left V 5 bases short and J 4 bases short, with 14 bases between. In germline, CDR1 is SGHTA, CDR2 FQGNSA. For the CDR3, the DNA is TGTGCCAGCAGCCCTGACAGGATGAGCACTGAAGCTTTCTTT. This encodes CASSPDRMSTEAFF.

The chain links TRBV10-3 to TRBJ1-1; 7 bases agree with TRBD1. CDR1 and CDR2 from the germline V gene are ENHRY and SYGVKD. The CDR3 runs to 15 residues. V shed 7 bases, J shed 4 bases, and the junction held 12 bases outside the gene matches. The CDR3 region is CAITQEHRGGTEAFF. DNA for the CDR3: TGTGCCATCACTCAAGAGCACAGGGGAGGCACTGAAGCTTTCTTT.

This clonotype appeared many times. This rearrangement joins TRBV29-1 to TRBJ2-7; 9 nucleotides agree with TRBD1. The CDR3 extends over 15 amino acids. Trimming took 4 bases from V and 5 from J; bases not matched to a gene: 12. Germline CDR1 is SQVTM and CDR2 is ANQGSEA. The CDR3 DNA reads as TGCAGCGTTGGGCTCCCCAAGGGACAGGGCCACGAGCAGTACTTC. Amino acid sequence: CSVGLPKGQGHEQYF.

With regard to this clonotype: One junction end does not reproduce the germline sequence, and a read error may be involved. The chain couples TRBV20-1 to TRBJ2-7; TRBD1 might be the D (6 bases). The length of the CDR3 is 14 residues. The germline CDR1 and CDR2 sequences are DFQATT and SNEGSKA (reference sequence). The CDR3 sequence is CSPRGDKSLYEQCF. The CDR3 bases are TGCAGTCCTAGAGGGGACAAGTCCCTCTACGAGCAGTGCTTC.

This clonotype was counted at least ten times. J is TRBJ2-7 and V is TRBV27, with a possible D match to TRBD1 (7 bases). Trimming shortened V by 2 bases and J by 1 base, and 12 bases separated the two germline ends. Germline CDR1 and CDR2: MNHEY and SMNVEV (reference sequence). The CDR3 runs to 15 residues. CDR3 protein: CASSLQTGRSYEQYF. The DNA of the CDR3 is TGTGCCAGCAGTTTACAGACAGGGAGGTCCTACGAGCAGTACTTC.

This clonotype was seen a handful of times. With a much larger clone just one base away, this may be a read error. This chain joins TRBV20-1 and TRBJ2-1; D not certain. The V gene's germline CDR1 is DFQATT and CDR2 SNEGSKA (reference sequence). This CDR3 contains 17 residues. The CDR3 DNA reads TGCAGTGCTAGAACCTCTTCTCGTTGGAGCTCCTACAATGGGCAGTTCTTC. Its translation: CSARTSSRWSSYNGQFF.

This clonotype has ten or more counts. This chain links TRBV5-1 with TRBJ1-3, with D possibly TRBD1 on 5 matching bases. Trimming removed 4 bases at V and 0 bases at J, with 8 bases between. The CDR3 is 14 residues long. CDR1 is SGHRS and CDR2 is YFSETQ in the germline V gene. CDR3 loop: CASSGGGSGNTIYF. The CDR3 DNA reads TGCGCCAGCAGCGGCGGGGGCTCTGGAAACACCATATATTTT.

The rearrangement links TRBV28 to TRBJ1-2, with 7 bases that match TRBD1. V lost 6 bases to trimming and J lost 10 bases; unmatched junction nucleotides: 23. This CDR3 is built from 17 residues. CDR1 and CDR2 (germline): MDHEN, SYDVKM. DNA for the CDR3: TGTGCCAGCAGGATATCTCCCGGACAGGAAGAAAACTATAACTACACCTTC. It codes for CASRISPGQEENYNYTF.

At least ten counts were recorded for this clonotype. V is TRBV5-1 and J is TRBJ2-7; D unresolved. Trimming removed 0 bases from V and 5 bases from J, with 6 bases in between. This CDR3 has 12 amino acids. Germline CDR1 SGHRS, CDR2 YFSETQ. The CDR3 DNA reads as TGCGCCAGCAGCTTGGACGTCCACGAGCAGTACTTC. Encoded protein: CASSLDVHEQYF.

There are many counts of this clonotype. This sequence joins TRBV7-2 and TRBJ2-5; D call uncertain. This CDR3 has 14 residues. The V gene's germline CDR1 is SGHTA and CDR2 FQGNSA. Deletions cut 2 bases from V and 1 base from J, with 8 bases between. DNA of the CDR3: TGTGCCAGCAGCTTATTTACTGCCCAAGAGACCCAGTACTTC. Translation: CASSLFTAQETQYF.

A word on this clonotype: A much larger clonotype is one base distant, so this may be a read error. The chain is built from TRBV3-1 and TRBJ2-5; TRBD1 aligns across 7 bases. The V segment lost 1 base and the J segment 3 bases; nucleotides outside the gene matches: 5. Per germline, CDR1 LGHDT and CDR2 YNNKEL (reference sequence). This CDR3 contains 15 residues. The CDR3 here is CASSQGRTGEETQYF. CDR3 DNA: TGTGCCAGCAGCCAAGGTCGAACAGGGGAAGAGACCCAGTACTTC.

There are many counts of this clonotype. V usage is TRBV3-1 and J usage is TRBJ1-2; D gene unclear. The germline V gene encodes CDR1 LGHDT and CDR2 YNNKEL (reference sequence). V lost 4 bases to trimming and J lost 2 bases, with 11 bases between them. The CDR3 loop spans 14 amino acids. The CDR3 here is CASSPRLMNYGYTF. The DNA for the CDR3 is TGTGCCAGCAGCCCTCGACTTATGAACTATGGCTACACCTTC.

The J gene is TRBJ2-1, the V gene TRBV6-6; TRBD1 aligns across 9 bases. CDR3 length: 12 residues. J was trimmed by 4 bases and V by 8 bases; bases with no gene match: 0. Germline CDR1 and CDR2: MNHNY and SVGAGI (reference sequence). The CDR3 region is CASGQGYNEQFF. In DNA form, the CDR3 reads TGTGCCAGCGGACAGGGGTACAATGAGCAGTTCTTC.

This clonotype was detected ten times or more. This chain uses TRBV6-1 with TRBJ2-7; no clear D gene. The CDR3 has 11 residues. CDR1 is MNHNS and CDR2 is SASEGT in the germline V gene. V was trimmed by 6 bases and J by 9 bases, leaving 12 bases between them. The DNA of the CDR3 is TGTGCCAGCAGCGGACGGCCTTCGCAGTACTTC. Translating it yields CASSGRPSQYF.

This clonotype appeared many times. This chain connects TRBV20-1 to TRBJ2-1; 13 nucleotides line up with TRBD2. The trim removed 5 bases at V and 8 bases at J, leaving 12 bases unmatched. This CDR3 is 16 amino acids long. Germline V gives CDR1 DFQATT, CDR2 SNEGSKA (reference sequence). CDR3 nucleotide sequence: TGCAGTGCTCTTCCGACTAGCGGGGGGATTACCGATGAGCAGTTCTTC. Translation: CSALPTSGGITDEQFF.

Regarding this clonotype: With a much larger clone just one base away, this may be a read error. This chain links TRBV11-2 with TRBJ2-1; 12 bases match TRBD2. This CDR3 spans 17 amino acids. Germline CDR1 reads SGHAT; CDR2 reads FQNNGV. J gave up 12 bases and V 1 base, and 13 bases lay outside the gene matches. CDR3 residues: CASSLGRLAGELDGQFF. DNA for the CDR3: TGTGCCAGCAGCTTAGGCAGACTAGCGGGAGAATTGGATGGGCAGTTCTTC.

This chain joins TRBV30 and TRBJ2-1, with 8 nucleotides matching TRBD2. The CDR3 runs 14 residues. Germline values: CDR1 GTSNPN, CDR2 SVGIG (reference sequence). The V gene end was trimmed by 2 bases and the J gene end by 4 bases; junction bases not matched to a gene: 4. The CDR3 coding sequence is TGTGCCTGGAGTCCGCCGGGGGGGTACAATGAGCAGTTCTTC. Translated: CAWSPPGGYNEQFF.

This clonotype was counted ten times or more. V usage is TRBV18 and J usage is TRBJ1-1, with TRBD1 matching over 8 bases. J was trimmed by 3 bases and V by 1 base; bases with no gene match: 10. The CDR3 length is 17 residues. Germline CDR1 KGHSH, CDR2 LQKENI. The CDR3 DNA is TGTGCCAGCTCACCACTACAGGGGGTATCAGGGGACACTGAAGCTTTCTTT. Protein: CASSPLQGVSGDTEAFF. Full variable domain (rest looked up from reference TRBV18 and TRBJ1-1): NAGVMQNPRHLVRRRGQEARLRCSPMKGHSHVYWYRQLPEEGLKFMVYLQKENIIDESGMPKERFSAEFPKEGPSILRIQQVVRGDSAAYFCASSPLQGVSGDTEAFFGQGTRLTVV.

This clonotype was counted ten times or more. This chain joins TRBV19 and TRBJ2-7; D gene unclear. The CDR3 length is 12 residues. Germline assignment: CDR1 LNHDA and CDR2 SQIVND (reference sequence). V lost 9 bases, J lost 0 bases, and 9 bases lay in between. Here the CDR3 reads CASSSLSYEQYF. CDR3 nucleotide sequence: TGTGCCAGCAGTTCCCTCTCCTACGAGCAGTACTTC. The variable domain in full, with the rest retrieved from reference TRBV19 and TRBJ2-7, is DGGITQSPKYLFRKEGQNVTLSCEQNLNHDAMYWYRQDPGQGLRLIYYSQIVNDFQKGDIAEGYSVSREKKESFPLTVTSAQKNPTAFYLCASSSLSYEQYFGPGTRLTVT.

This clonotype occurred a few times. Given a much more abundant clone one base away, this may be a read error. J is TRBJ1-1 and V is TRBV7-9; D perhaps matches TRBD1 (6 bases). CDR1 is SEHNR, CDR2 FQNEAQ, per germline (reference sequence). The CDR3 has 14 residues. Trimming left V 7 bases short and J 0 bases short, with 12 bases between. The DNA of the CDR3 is TGTGCCAGCATAGACAGGAAGATGAACACTGAAGCTTTCTTT. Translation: CASIDRKMNTEAFF.

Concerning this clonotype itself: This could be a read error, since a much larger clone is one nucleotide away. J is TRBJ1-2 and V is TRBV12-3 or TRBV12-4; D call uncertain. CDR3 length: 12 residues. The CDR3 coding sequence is TGTGCCAGCAGCTTCGGGTTCTATGGCTACATCTTC. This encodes CASSFGFYGYIF.

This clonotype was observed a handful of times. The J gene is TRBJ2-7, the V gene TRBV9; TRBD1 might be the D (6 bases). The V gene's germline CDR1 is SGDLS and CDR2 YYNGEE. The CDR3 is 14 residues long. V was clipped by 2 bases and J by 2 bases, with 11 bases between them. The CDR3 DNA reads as TGTGCCAGCAGCGTGGTAGAGGGGGCCTACGAGCAGTACTTC. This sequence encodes CASSVVEGAYEQYF.